This T cell receptor beta chain derives from a study of OX40 agonist ivuxolimab in advanced cancers. Study summary: An agonistic human IgG2 monoclonal antibody against OX40 (CD134) was given. Patient treatment consisted of intravenous ivuxolimab administration every 2 weeks at 0.01 to 10 mg/kg. Study-level findings and limits: The antigen specificity of the peripheral T cells (those that were expanded) was not determined. CD8+ T cells were the subset that, on average, had more expanded clones than CD4+.

TCRdb's table, derived via immunoSEQ multiplex PCR, lists solely in-frame clones and lacks some. This table has fewer than 65,000 clones, just over 90% appearing once. The CDR3 runs to 15 residues. CDR1 is SGHVS and CDR2 is FQNEAQ in the germline V gene. J lost 5 bases, V lost 5 bases, and 8 bases had no gene match. Notes on this clone: Its antigen is undetermined.

The V call is TRBV7-8, the J call TRBJ2-1; TRBD1 matches at 8 bases. Material: CD4+ or CD8+ T cells sorted from blood, obtained in a trial of the OX40 agonist ivuxolimab. This clonotype was obtained from an adult with an advanced solid tumor such as melanoma, head and neck, liver or kidney cancer. In DNA, the CDR3 is TGTGCCAGCAGCCGCCGACAGGGGAGCGACAATGAGCAGTTCTTC. Translated: CASSRRQGSDNEQFF.